These 25 T cell receptor beta chains originate from one sample sequenced in a study of CD8+ T cells in alopecia areata. As to treatment: oral pan-JAK inhibitor, 5-10 mg twice daily. RNA extraction was followed by reverse transcription into cDNA, which acted as the sequencing template. Assay used: immunoSEQ multiplex PCR; TCRdb lists only in-frame clones, some missing. The sample consists of approximately 200,000 clones, around 56% of them appearing once. The sample consisted of CD4+ T cells sorted from blood, taken at week 4, from a patient treated with tofacitinib. These receptor sequences come from a human donor with alopecia areata.

This clone was recorded a few times. The chain couples TRBV6-6 to TRBJ1-1, with unresolved D. The CDR3 loop spans 14 amino acids. Germline V gives CDR1 MNHNY, CDR2 SVGAGI (reference sequence). The V end was cut by 8 bases, the J end by 3 bases, with 16 bases between. As DNA, the CDR3 is TGTGCCAGCGGGCGAGTCATGTCGCACACTGAAGCTTTCTTT. Amino acid sequence: CASGRVMSHTEAFF.

The J gene is TRBJ2-2, the V gene TRBV15; D might be TRBD1 (6 bases). The CDR3 spans 15 residues. CDR1 and CDR2 from the germline V gene are LNHNV and YYDKDF (reference sequence). V dropped 5 bases and J dropped 7 bases, with 17 bases sitting between them. The CDR3, as DNA: TGTGCCACCAGCCCTATTACCAGGGGTGTCGGGGAGCTGTTTTTT. As protein: CATSPITRGVGELFF.

The chain combines TRBV5-1 with TRBJ2-1, with D perhaps TRBD1 (6 bases). V lost 0 bases and J lost 10, with 14 bases in between. Germline V lookup: CDR1 SGHRS, CDR2 YFSETQ. The CDR3 consists of 14 residues. In nucleotides, the CDR3 is TGCGCCAGCAGCTTGGTGGTACAGGGTTGGGAGCAGTTCTTC. Its translation is CASSLVVQGWEQFF.

This chain connects TRBV5-5 to TRBJ2-1; TRBD1 agrees at 11 bases. J was trimmed by 1 base and V by 0 bases; bases with no gene match: 3. CDR1 SGHKS and CDR2 YYEKEE come from the germline V gene (reference sequence). This CDR3 is built from 17 residues. The CDR3 DNA sequence: TGTGCCAGCAGCTTGGAAGGGACAGGGGGTTCCTACAATGAGCAGTTCTTC. Protein: CASSLEGTGGSYNEQFF.

The table lists this clone with a few counts. The chain uses TRBV30 and TRBJ2-5; 9 bases align to TRBD2. The CDR3 runs to 15 residues. After removal of 0 bases from V and 5 bases from J, the junction contained 7 bases not matched to a gene. The germline V gene has CDR1 GTSNPN and CDR2 SVGIG (reference sequence). CDR3: CAWSVGLAGRETQYF. CDR3 in DNA: TGTGCCTGGAGTGTCGGCCTAGCGGGACGGGAGACCCAGTACTTC.

This sequence joins TRBV29-1 and TRBJ1-1; D not resolved. Trimming took 4 bases from V and 4 from J, leaving 10 bases between them. CDR1 is SQVTM, CDR2 ANQGSEA, per germline. The CDR3 has 12 residues. The CDR3 nucleotides read TGCAGCGTTGGGGGATTGGGCACTGAAGCTTTCTTT. Encoded protein: CSVGGLGTEAFF.

This clone was observed a handful of times. The chain recombines TRBV30 with TRBJ1-1; no definite D call. The CDR3 covers 15 residues. The germline gives CDR1 GTSNPN, CDR2 SVGIG (reference sequence). The ends were cut back, 4 bases at V and 1 base at J, with 16 bases in the middle. CDR3 sequence (DNA): TGTGCCTGGACACCCCTCGGCAGCAGGAACACTGAAGCTTTCTTT. This gives the protein CAWTPLGSRNTEAFF.

This chain joins TRBV19 and TRBJ1-1; D is unclear. The V gene lost 7 bases and the J gene lost 6 bases, with 15 bases spanning the gap. CDR3 length: 13 residues. Germline CDR1 LNHDA, CDR2 SQIVND (reference sequence). CDR3 residues: CASTSTVQAEAFF. CDR3 in DNA: TGTGCCAGTACCTCGACGGTACAAGCTGAAGCTTTCTTT.

This clone has a handful of counts. The chain links TRBV28 to TRBJ1-6; 12 bases line up with TRBD1. Trimming removed 7 bases from V and 13 bases from J; junction bases left unmatched: 8. This CDR3 spans 14 amino acids. Germline CDR1 MDHEN, CDR2 SYDVKM. The CDR3 DNA reads TGTGCCAGCACCCGGGACAGGGGGCGCGGTCCCCTCCACTTT. It yields the protein CASTRDRGRGPLHF.

The chain couples TRBV28 to TRBJ2-7, with 9 bases that match TRBD1. Germline V CDR1 and CDR2: MDHEN, SYDVKM. Trimming cost V 9 bases and J 2 bases; bases outside gene matches: 2. The length of the CDR3 is 12 residues. The CDR3, as DNA: TGTGCCAGTGGGACAGGGCCCTACGAGCAGTACTTC. It encodes CASGTGPYEQYF.

The CDR3 reads CASSSHLSGSGANVLTF. The CDR3 nucleotides read TGCGCCAGCAGCTCTCACCTCTCCGGCTCTGGGGCCAACGTCCTGACTTTC. This chain joins TRBV5-1 and TRBJ2-6; no clear D gene. Trimming stripped 3 bases from V and 0 bases from J, with 13 bases between. The CDR3 runs 17 residues. CDR1 and CDR2 from the germline V gene are SGHRS and YFSETQ.

The J gene is TRBJ1-6, the V gene TRBV5-1; no clear D. V gave up 4 bases and J gave up 5 bases, with 13 bases separating them. CDR3 size: 15 residues. Germline values: CDR1 SGHRS, CDR2 YFSETQ. Written as DNA, the CDR3 is TGCGCCAGCAGCCCCCCGGGCGAGAATAATTCACCCCTCCACTTT. Translating gives CASSPPGENNSPLHF.

The CDR3 region is CASSPELSTDTQYF. The CDR3 region has the DNA TGCGCCAGCAGCCCCGAGCTCAGCACAGATACGCAGTATTTT. The chain combines TRBV5-1 with TRBJ2-3; D ambiguous. CDR1 is SGHRS and CDR2 is YFSETQ in the germline V gene. V was clipped by 4 bases and J by 0 bases, with 9 bases between them. The CDR3 is 14 amino acids. Drawing the rest from reference TRBV5-1 and TRBJ2-3, the complete variable domain is KAGVTQTPRYLIKTRGQQVTLSCSPISGHRSVSWYQQTPGQGLQFLFEYFSETQRNKGNFPGRFSGRQFSNSRSEMNVSTLELGDSALYLCASSPELSTDTQYFGPGTRLTVL.

The CDR3 protein is CASSEQNYEQYF. CDR3 sequence (DNA): TGTGCCAGCAGTGAGCAGAACTACGAGCAGTACTTC. The rearrangement joins TRBV2 to TRBJ2-7; D is unresolved. The V gene's germline CDR1 is SNHLY and CDR2 FYNNEI. V gave up 3 bases and J gave up 3 bases, with 6 bases separating them. This CDR3 is built from 12 residues.

This sequence joins TRBV18 and TRBJ2-7; TRBD1 agrees at 10 bases. This CDR3 has 15 residues. Per the germline V gene, CDR1 is KGHSH and CDR2 is LQKENI. Losses at the gene ends were 6 bases for V and 3 bases for J; bases not matched to a gene: 8. The CDR3 reads CASSPDRGRNYEQYF. DNA of the CDR3: TGTGCCAGCTCTCCTGACAGGGGGCGCAACTACGAGCAGTACTTC. The whole variable domain, filled in from reference TRBV18 and TRBJ2-7, reads NAGVMQNPRHLVRRRGQEARLRCSPMKGHSHVYWYRQLPEEGLKFMVYLQKENIIDESGMPKERFSAEFPKEGPSILRIQQVVRGDSAAYFCASSPDRGRNYEQYFGPGTRLTVT.

In this sample, this clone turned up a few times. V usage is TRBV29-1 and J usage is TRBJ2-7; 8 bases agree with TRBD1. The CDR3 sequence is 13 residues long. Germline assignment: CDR1 SQVTM and CDR2 ANQGSEA. Trimming at V came to 6 bases and at J to 2 bases, leaving 6 bases not matched to a gene. CDR3 nucleotide sequence: TGCAGCGTCCGCGGGACAGGACCCTACGAGCAGTACTTC. Protein sequence: CSVRGTGPYEQYF.

This clone has more than one count but fewer than ten. The rearrangement links TRBV5-4 to TRBJ2-7; D not certain. This CDR3 contains 15 residues. Per the germline V gene, CDR1 is SGHNT and CDR2 is YYREEE (reference sequence). Trimming took off 3 bases at V and 3 bases at J, with 16 bases between the two ends. The CDR3 nucleotides read TGTGCCAGCAGCTCGAAGGAAAGCTACGGCTACGAGCAGTACTTC. It codes for CASSSKESYGYEQYF.

This chain connects TRBV6-5 to TRBJ2-7, with D perhaps TRBD2 (5 bases). Trimming took off 5 bases at V and 1 base at J, with 6 bases between the two ends. Germline CDR1 MNHEY, CDR2 SVGAGI. This CDR3 has 12 residues. The CDR3 DNA is TGTGCCAGCAGTCGGGGATCCTACGAGCAGTACTTC. This sequence encodes CASSRGSYEQYF.

The rearrangement links TRBV5-6 to TRBJ2-6; weak D call: TRBD1 (6 bases). CDR1 is SGHDT and CDR2 is YYEEEE in the germline V gene. V lost 4 bases and J 0 bases, leaving 8 bases between the germline ends. This CDR3 is 15 amino acids long. As DNA, the CDR3 is TGTGCCAGCAGCCCGGACAGCTCTGGGGCCAACGTCCTGACTTTC. It codes for CASSPDSSGANVLTF.

About this clone: The same CDR3 arises from other DNA sequences in this sample as well. This chain links TRBV29-1 with TRBJ1-2; D ambiguous. Germline-derived CDR1 and CDR2 are SQVTM and ANQGSEA. Trimming removed 4 bases at V and 0 bases at J, with 3 bases between. This CDR3 has 11 residues. CDR3 nucleotides: TGCAGCGTTGGGACTAACTATGGCTACACCTTC. Translated: CSVGTNYGYTF. Full variable domain (remainder filled in from reference TRBV29-1 and TRBJ1-2): SAVISQKPSRDICQRGTSLTIQCQVDSQVTMMFWYRQQPGQSLTLIATANQGSEATYESGFVIDKFPISRPNLTFSTLTVSNMSPEDSSIYLCSVGTNYGYTFGSGTRLTVV.

This clone showed up just a few times. The chain couples TRBV28 to TRBJ2-2, with D unresolved. The CDR3 covers 15 residues. Trimming pared 4 bases from V and 7 bases from J, leaving 16 bases between. In germline, CDR1 is MDHEN, CDR2 SYDVKM. The CDR3 DNA reads TGTGCCAGCAGTTCTCCCGGACGGAACGGCGGGGAGCTGTTTTTT. It translates to CASSSPGRNGGELFF.

CDR3 sequence (DNA): TGCAGCGCCAGTAGTAAAAACATTCAGTACTTC. It codes for CSASSKNIQYF. The rearrangement links TRBV29-1 to TRBJ2-4; D uncertain. The germline V gene encodes CDR1 SQVTM and CDR2 ANQGSEA. This CDR3 has 11 residues. The ends were cut back, 7 bases at V and 4 bases at J, with 8 bases in the middle. The full variable domain, its missing parts supplied by reference TRBV29-1 and TRBJ2-4, is SAVISQKPSRDICQRGTSLTIQCQVDSQVTMMFWYRQQPGQSLTLIATANQGSEATYESGFVIDKFPISRPNLTFSTLTVSNMSPEDSSIYLCSASSKNIQYFGAGTRLSVL.

For this clone: At one of its ends the junction is not consistent with the germline gene, which may arise from a read error. This sample includes further DNA sequences coding for the same CDR3. The CDR3 coding sequence is TGCGCCAGCAGTGAACTCCTTGGACAGGGGGCAGATACGCAGTATTTT. Translating it yields CASSELLGQGADTQYF. V and J are TRBV6-4 and TRBJ2-3; 10 bases map to TRBD1. Germline CDR1 MRHNA, CDR2 SNTAGT. The CDR3 covers 16 residues.

The chain couples TRBV9 to TRBJ1-5; D is unresolved. Germline loops: CDR1 SGDLS, CDR2 YYNGEE. There are 14 residues in the CDR3. Trimming cost V 2 bases and J 3 bases, with 9 bases left between them. The CDR3 DNA reads TGTGCCAGCAGCGTTACAGATGACAATCAGCCCCAGCATTTT. This encodes CASSVTDDNQPQHF.

The chain joins TRBV6-6 to TRBJ2-7; D is possibly TRBD2 (6 bases). The V gene lost 2 bases and the J gene lost 6 bases, with 17 bases spanning the gap. In germline, CDR1 is MNHNY, CDR2 SVGAGI (reference sequence). The CDR3 contains 15 residues. Written as DNA, the CDR3 is TGTGCCAGCAGTTACCCCGGGGGAGGAGTCCTCGAGCAGTACTTC. This sequence encodes CASSYPGGGVLEQYF.